This TCR beta chain was documented in a study of Graves' ophthalmopathy and Graves' hyperthyroidism. Study-level points and caveats: Appearing in blood as well were most expanded thyroid clonotypes above 0.001 frequency.

PBMCs were obtained from 10 ml of fresh peripheral blood. RNA transcripts yielded amplified TCR beta CDR3 regions. First-round RT-PCR with HTBI primers preceded a second-round multiplex PCR. TCRdb called the multiplex PCR reads again in MiXCR, with one record for every CDR3 protein. Among about 400,000 distinct CDR3 sequences listed, 15% to 20% were seen once. This clonotype has at least ten counts. Its antigen is as yet unknown. Input material: peripheral blood. This receptor was taken from a woman between 18 and 29 years old with Graves' ophthalmopathy.

The DNA for the CDR3 is TGCAGTATACCGAGACAGGGCGGCACCGGGGAGCTGTTTTTT. It encodes CSIPRQGGTGELFF. V usage is TRBV20-1 and J usage is TRBJ2-2; 7 bases are shared with TRBD1. V trimming: 8 bases; J trimming: 4 bases; junction bases outside the gene matches: 10. Germline V gives CDR1 DFQATT, CDR2 SNEGSKA (reference sequence). The CDR3 spans 14 residues.